Each of the 2 T cell receptor beta chains below was sequenced from the same sample in a study of naive and memory T cell subsets. Study findings and constraints: Naive repertoires, especially CD8, held a few larger clonotypes, possibly memory cells re-expressing CD45RA.

Two oligonucleotides, mixed equimolar, formed the beta constant-region primer covering TRBC1 and TRBC2. Nested alpha and beta constant-region primers with the SP2 primer drove four PCR rounds on ligated cDNA. MiXCR, run by TCRdb on the UMI-ligation and nested PCR reads, gives a single entry per CDR3 protein. The repertoire holds around 140,000 distinct CDR3 sequences, with over 20% as singletons. These receptors' targets are unknown. Sequencing was performed on naive CD4+ T cells from blood. The source is a human donor in good health.

The chain carries TRBV20-1 and TRBJ2-3; 8 bases map to TRBD2. This CDR3 has 15 residues. Per germline, CDR1 DFQATT and CDR2 SNEGSKA (reference sequence). V shed 3 bases, J shed 1 base, and the junction held 6 bases outside the gene matches. The CDR3 here is CSASRATSGTDTQYF. The CDR3 nucleotides are TGCAGTGCTAGCCGCGCGACTAGCGGCACAGATACGCAGTATTTT.

J is TRBJ2-5 and V is TRBV12-3 or TRBV12-4; 10 nucleotides match TRBD1. This CDR3 is 14 amino acids long. Trimming at V came to 5 bases and at J to 5 bases, leaving 5 bases not matched to a gene. CDR3 DNA: TGTGCCAGCAGTCCGGGACAGGGGCACGAGACCCAGTACTTC. Its translation is CASSPGQGHETQYF.